This TCR beta chain is from a study of blood T cell repertoires in COVID-19. The assay was immunoSEQ multiplex PCR, and TCRdb's table has in-frame clones only and misses some. There are 120,000 to 150,000 clones in the sample; approximately 87% occur only once, and approximately 40% lies in the top ten. From germline, CDR1 is SGHNT and CDR2 YENEEA. This CDR3 is built from 16 residues. The J segment lost 6 bases and the V segment lost 5 bases, leaving 4 bases of the junction unmatched. This sequence originates from a man aged 50-59 years who had recovered from COVID-19. The chain employs TRBV11-3 and TRBJ2-2, with 15 bases matching TRBD2. Sequenced material: peripheral blood. The CDR3 reads CASSLRTSGGAGELFF. DNA of the CDR3: TGTGCCAGCAGCCTAAGGACTAGCGGGGGGGCCGGGGAGCTGTTTTTT.